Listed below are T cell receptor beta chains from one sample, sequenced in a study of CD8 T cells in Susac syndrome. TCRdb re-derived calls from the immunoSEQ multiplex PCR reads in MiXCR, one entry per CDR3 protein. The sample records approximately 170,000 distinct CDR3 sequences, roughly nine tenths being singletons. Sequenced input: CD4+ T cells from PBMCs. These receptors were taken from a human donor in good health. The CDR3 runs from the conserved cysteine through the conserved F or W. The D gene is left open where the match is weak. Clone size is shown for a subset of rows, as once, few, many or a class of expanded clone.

CDR3: CASSLQGGSNTGELFF
DNA: TGTGCCAGCAGTCTACAGGGGGGTTCTAACACCGGGGAGCTGTTTTTT
size: .
D: TRBD1
J: TRBJ2-2
V: TRBV2

CDR3: CASSLSAGYTEAFF
DNA: TGTGCCAGCAGCTTGTCGGCGGGGTACACTGAAGCTTTCTTT
size: .
D: .
J: TRBJ1-1
V: TRBV7-9

CDR3: CASSPLTGTGPPNYGYTF
DNA: TGTGCCAGCTCACCACTTACCGGGACAGGGCCCCCTAACTATGGCTACACCTTC
size: .
D: TRBD1
J: TRBJ1-2
V: TRBV18

CDR3: CATSDFYETPYGETQYF
DNA: TGTGCCACCAGTGATTTCTACGAGACACCCTATGGGGAGACCCAGTACTTC
size: .
D: .
J: TRBJ2-5
V: TRBV24-1

CDR3: CASSLMATGETGNTIYF
DNA: TGTGCCAGCAGCTTAATGGCGACAGGGGAGACTGGAAACACCATATATTTT
size: .
D: TRBD1
J: TRBJ1-3
V: TRBV7-9

CDR3: CASSYSPGGEFYGYTF
DNA: TGTGCCAGCAGTTACTCTCCCGGGGGGGAATTCTATGGCTACACCTTC
size: .
D: .
J: TRBJ1-2
V: TRBV6-5

CDR3: CATSRDPAGRAEQYF
DNA: TGTGCCACCAGCAGAGATCCGGCAGGGAGAGCCGAGCAGTACTTC
size: once
D: .
J: TRBJ2-7
V: TRBV15

CDR3: CSARFGTAGNTIYF
DNA: TGCAGTGCTAGGTTCGGGACAGCTGGAAACACCATATATTTT
size: .
D: TRBD1
J: TRBJ1-3
V: TRBV20-1

CDR3: CASSLSPAREETQYF
DNA: TGCGCCAGCAGCTTGAGTCCAGCTCGAGAGGAGACCCAGTACTTC
size: .
D: .
J: TRBJ2-5
V: TRBV5-1

CDR3: CASSTGTGSHEQYF
DNA: TGTGCCAGCAGCACCGGGACAGGGTCCCACGAGCAGTACTTC
size: once
D: TRBD1
J: TRBJ2-7
V: TRBV6-5

CDR3: CASSFRGLGYGYTF
DNA: TGTGCCAGCAGCTTCAGGGGGCTCGGCTATGGCTACACCTTC
size: .
D: TRBD1
J: TRBJ1-2
V: TRBV13

CDR3: CASSAHLDSYGYTF
DNA: TGTGCCAGCAGCGCCCACCTGGACAGCTATGGCTACACCTTC
size: .
D: .
J: TRBJ1-2
V: TRBV9

CDR3: CASSLDKRTGNLYGYTF
DNA: TGTGCCAGCAGCTTGGATAAAAGGACAGGGAACCTCTATGGCTACACCTTC
size: .
D: TRBD1
J: TRBJ1-2
V: TRBV7-2

CDR3: CASRDRGHNTEAFF
DNA: TGTGCCAGCAGGGACAGGGGGCACAACACTGAAGCTTTCTTT
size: .
D: TRBD1
J: TRBJ1-1
V: TRBV2

CDR3: CASSLVGTSGQETQYF
DNA: TGCGCCAGCAGCTTGGTCGGGACTAGCGGACAAGAGACCCAGTACTTC
size: .
D: TRBD2
J: TRBJ2-5
V: TRBV5-1

CDR3: CASSEGLSYGYTF
DNA: TGCGCCAGCAGTGAGGGCCTCTCCTATGGCTACACCTTC
size: .
D: .
J: TRBJ1-2
V: TRBV10-1

CDR3: CASSLDTGGNYGYTF
DNA: TGTGCCAGCAGCTTAGATACAGGGGGGAACTATGGCTACACCTTC
size: .
D: TRBD1
J: TRBJ1-2
V: TRBV11-2

CDR3: CSARVVGETQYF
DNA: TGCAGTGCTAGAGTAGTCGGGGAGACCCAGTACTTC
size: .
D: .
J: TRBJ2-5
V: TRBV20-1

CDR3: CASSQDSAGNTIYF
DNA: TGCGCCAGCAGCCAAGATTCGGCTGGAAACACCATATATTTT
size: .
D: .
J: TRBJ1-3
V: TRBV4-3

CDR3: CASSPPSGSSYNEQFF
DNA: TGTGCCAGCTCACCACCTAGCGGGAGCTCCTACAATGAGCAGTTCTTC
size: .
D: TRBD2
J: TRBJ2-1
V: TRBV18

CDR3: CATSLRGTDTQYF
DNA: TGTGCCACCTCACTAAGGGGCACAGATACGCAGTATTTT
size: .
D: .
J: TRBJ2-3
V: TRBV6-2/TRBV6-3

CDR3: CSARFGSSYNEQFF
DNA: TGCAGTGCTAGATTCGGGAGCTCCTACAATGAGCAGTTCTTC
size: .
D: .
J: TRBJ2-1
V: TRBV20-1

CDR3: CASSPGLATDTQYF
DNA: TGTGCCAGCTCACCGGGACTAGCGACAGATACGCAGTATTTT
size: .
D: TRBD2
J: TRBJ2-3
V: TRBV18

CDR3: CASSEGDGSNQPQHF
DNA: TGTGCCAGCAGTGAAGGGGACGGCAGCAATCAGCCCCAGCATTTT
size: once
D: .
J: TRBJ1-5
V: TRBV2

CDR3: CASSLVRAGTGELFF
DNA: TGTGCCAGCAGCTTGGTGAGGGCGGGCACCGGGGAGCTGTTTTTT
size: .
D: .
J: TRBJ2-2
V: TRBV5-6

CDR3: CASSRANTGELFF
DNA: TGTGCCAGCAGCCGCGCGAACACCGGGGAGCTGTTTTTT
size: few
D: .
J: TRBJ2-2
V: TRBV7-9

CDR3: CASSPEGREQYF
DNA: TGTGCCAGCTCACCAGAAGGGAGGGAGCAGTACTTC
size: .
D: .
J: TRBJ2-7
V: TRBV18

CDR3: CASSLTGSPYEQYF
DNA: TGTGCCAGCAGTTTGACAGGGAGTCCCTACGAGCAGTACTTC
size: .
D: TRBD1
J: TRBJ2-7
V: TRBV6-6

CDR3: CASSSRNNYGYTF
DNA: TGTGCCAGCTCAAGCAGGAATAACTATGGCTACACCTTC
size: .
D: .
J: TRBJ1-2
V: TRBV18

CDR3: CASSLSGTNSYNEQFF
DNA: TGCGCCAGCAGCTTATCCGGGACTAACTCCTACAATGAGCAGTTCTTC
size: once
D: TRBD2
J: TRBJ2-1
V: TRBV5-1

CDR3: CASSATSSYNEQFF
DNA: TGTGCCAGCAGCGCCACTAGCTCCTACAATGAGCAGTTCTTC
size: .
D: .
J: TRBJ2-1
V: TRBV7-9

CDR3: CASRPGMDRGVQPQHF
DNA: TGTGCCAGCCGTCCGGGAATGGACAGAGGGGTACAGCCCCAGCATTTT
size: once
D: .
J: TRBJ1-5
V: TRBV6-1

CDR3: CASSPHRGGTEAFF
DNA: TGTGCCAGCAGCCCTCACAGGGGCGGCACTGAAGCTTTCTTT
size: .
D: TRBD1
J: TRBJ1-1
V: TRBV3-1

CDR3: CAISTGTGTDTQYF
DNA: TGTGCCATTTCGACCGGGACAGGCACAGATACGCAGTATTTT
size: .
D: TRBD1
J: TRBJ2-3
V: TRBV10-3

CDR3: CATRGGRSNQPQHF
DNA: TGTGCCACGCGGGGAGGGCGCAGCAATCAGCCCCAGCATTTT
size: once
D: .
J: TRBJ1-5
V: TRBV10-3

CDR3: CASSHLNTGELFF
DNA: TGTGCCAGTAGTCACCTTAACACCGGGGAGCTGTTTTTT
size: .
D: .
J: TRBJ2-2
V: TRBV19

CDR3: CASRHTPGLRSYEQYF
DNA: TGTGCCAGCAGGCATACCCCGGGACTCCGATCCTACGAGCAGTACTTC
size: .
D: .
J: TRBJ2-7
V: TRBV28

CDR3: CSARDAAGDNYGYTF
DNA: TGCAGTGCTAGAGATGCGGCAGGGGACAACTATGGCTACACCTTC
size: .
D: .
J: TRBJ1-2
V: TRBV20-1

CDR3: CASSPSGGLQETQYF
DNA: TGTGCCAGTAGTCCTAGCGGAGGACTCCAAGAGACCCAGTACTTC
size: .
D: TRBD2
J: TRBJ2-5
V: TRBV19

CDR3: CASSSTHASSYEQYF
DNA: TGTGCCAGCAGTTCGACACATGCGAGCTCCTACGAGCAGTACTTC
size: few
D: .
J: TRBJ2-7
V: TRBV27

CDR3: CATSDFTAKDTQYF
DNA: TGTGCCACCAGTGATTTCACAGCTAAAGATACGCAGTATTTT
size: .
D: .
J: TRBJ2-3
V: TRBV24-1

CDR3: CASSPRGGIGYEQYF
DNA: TGTGCCAGCAGCCCCCGGGGAGGGATCGGGTACGAGCAGTACTTC
size: .
D: TRBD2
J: TRBJ2-7
V: TRBV7-3

CDR3: CASSYSGQGSYNSPLHF
DNA: TGTGCCAGCAGTTACTCCGGACAGGGATCCTATAATTCACCCCTCCACTTT
size: .
D: TRBD1
J: TRBJ1-6
V: TRBV6-5

CDR3: CAIRTGPAVSGANVLTF
DNA: TGTGCCATCAGGACCGGGCCGGCGGTCTCTGGGGCCAACGTCCTGACTTTC
size: .
D: .
J: TRBJ2-6
V: TRBV10-3

CDR3: CASRSLTQGETTEAFF
DNA: TGTGCCAGCAGGTCCCTTACCCAGGGAGAGACCACTGAAGCTTTCTTT
size: .
D: .
J: TRBJ1-1
V: TRBV6-2/TRBV6-3

CDR3: CASSPGLGRSSEAFF
DNA: TGTGCCAGCAGTCCGGGCCTCGGGAGGAGCTCTGAAGCTTTCTTT
size: .
D: .
J: TRBJ1-1
V: TRBV6-2/TRBV6-3

CDR3: CASSAGRRDTEAFF
DNA: TGTGCCAGCTCAGCAGGGCGCCGGGACACTGAAGCTTTCTTT
size: .
D: .
J: TRBJ1-1
V: TRBV18

CDR3: CASMGEVGRRTEAFF
DNA: TGCGCCAGCATGGGAGAGGTAGGGCGGCGGACTGAAGCTTTCTTT
size: .
D: .
J: TRBJ1-1
V: TRBV5-1